The TCR beta chain described here comes from a study of T cell responses to AZD1222 COVID-19 vaccine. Points from the study as a whole: Repertoire samples came only from after the peak T cell response.

The repertoire was sequenced with immunoSEQ multiplex PCR; TCRdb's copy has only in-frame clones and lacks some. The data contain around 160,000 clones, about 90% of them seen just once; the ten biggest clones take up about 1.5%. Concerning this clone: The antigen remains unidentified.

Pooling of second doses given at about 4 or about 12 weeks was done. V dropped 0 bases and J dropped 10 bases, with 16 bases sitting between them. The germline CDR1 and CDR2 sequences are LGHDT and YNNKEL (reference sequence). The CDR3 length is 15 residues. This specimen consisted of peripheral blood, obtained 28 days after the second AZD1222 dose. The J gene is TRBJ2-4, the V gene TRBV3-1 (or the pseudogene TRBV3-2); no clear D gene. The origin of this receptor is an adult who received the AZD1222 COVID-19 vaccine. Here the CDR3 DNA reads TGTGCCAGCAGCCAAGATGGCATAGCCGAGGTTATTCAGTACTTC. It encodes CASSQDGIAEVIQYF.